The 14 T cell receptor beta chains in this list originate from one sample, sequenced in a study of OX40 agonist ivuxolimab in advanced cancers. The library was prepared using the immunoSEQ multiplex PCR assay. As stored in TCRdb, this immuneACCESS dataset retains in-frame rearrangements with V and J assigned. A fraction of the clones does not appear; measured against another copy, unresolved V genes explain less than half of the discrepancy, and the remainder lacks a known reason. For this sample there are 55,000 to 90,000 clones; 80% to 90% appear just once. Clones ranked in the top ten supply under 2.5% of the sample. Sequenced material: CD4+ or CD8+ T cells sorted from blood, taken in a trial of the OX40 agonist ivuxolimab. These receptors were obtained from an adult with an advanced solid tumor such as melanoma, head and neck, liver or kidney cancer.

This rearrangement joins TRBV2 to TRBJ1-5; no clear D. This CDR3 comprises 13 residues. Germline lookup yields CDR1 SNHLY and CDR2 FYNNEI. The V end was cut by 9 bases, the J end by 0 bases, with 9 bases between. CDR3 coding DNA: TGTGCCAGTTCAACGGATAGCAATCAGCCCCAGCATTTT. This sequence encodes CASSTDSNQPQHF. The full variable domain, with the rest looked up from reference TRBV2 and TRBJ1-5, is EPEVTQTPSHQVTQMGQEVILRCVPISNHLYFYWYRQILGQKVEFLVSFYNNEISEKSEIFDDQFSVERPDGSNFTLKIRSTKLEDSAMYFCASSTDSNQPQHFGDGTRLSIL.

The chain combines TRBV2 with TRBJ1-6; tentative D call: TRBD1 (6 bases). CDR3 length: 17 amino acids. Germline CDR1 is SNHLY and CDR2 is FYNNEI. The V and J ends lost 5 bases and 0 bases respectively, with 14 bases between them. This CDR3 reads CASSPDRPSSYNSPLHF. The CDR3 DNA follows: TGTGCCAGCAGTCCAGACAGGCCTAGCTCCTATAATTCACCCCTCCACTTT.

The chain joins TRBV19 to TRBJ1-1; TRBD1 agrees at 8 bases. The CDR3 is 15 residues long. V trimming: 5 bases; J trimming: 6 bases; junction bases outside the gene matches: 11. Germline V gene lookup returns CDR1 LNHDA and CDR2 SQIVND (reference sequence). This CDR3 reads CASSDPSGGYAEAFF. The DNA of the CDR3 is TGTGCCAGTAGTGACCCCTCAGGGGGCTACGCTGAAGCTTTCTTT.

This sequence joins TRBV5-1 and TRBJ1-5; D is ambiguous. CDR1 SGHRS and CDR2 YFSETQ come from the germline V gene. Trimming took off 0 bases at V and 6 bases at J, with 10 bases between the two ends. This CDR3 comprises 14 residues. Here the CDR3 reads CASSLDGVGQPQHF. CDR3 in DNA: TGCGCCAGCAGCTTGGATGGGGTGGGTCAGCCCCAGCATTTT. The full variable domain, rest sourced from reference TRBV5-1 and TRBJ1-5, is KAGVTQTPRYLIKTRGQQVTLSCSPISGHRSVSWYQQTPGQGLQFLFEYFSETQRNKGNFPGRFSGRQFSNSRSEMNVSTLELGDSALYLCASSLDGVGQPQHFGDGTRLSIL.

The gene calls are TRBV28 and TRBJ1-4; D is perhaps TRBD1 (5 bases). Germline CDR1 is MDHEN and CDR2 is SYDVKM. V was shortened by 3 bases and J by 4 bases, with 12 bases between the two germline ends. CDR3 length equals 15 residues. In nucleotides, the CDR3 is TGTGCCAGCAGTTTCCTTGGGGGTATTAATGAAAAACTGTTTTTT. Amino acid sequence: CASSFLGGINEKLFF.

The CDR3 DNA reads as TGTGCCAGCAGCTTGCGGGAAGGAAACACCGGGGAGCTGTTTTTT. Translated, it gives CASSLREGNTGELFF. The V and J genes are TRBV5-4 and TRBJ2-2, with D perhaps TRBD2 (5 bases). Germline V gene sequence: CDR1 SGHNT, CDR2 YYREEE (reference sequence). This CDR3 is built from 15 residues. Trimming removed 1 base from V and 2 bases from J, with 9 bases in between.

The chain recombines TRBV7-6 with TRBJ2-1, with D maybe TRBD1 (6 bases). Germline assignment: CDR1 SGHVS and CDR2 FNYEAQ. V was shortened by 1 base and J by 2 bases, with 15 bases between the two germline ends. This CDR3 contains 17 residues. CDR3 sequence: CASSLGGRGVPYNEQFF. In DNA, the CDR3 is TGTGCCAGCAGCTTAGGAGGCAGGGGAGTCCCCTACAATGAGCAGTTCTTC.

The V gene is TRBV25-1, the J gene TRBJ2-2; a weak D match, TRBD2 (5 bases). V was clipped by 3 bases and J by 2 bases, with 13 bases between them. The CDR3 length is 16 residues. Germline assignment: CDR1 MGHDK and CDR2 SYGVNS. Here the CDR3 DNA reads TGTGCCAGCAGTGAGCCAGCGGCAGGAAACACCGGGGAGCTGTTTTTT. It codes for CASSEPAAGNTGELFF. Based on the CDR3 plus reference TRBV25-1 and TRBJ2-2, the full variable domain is EADIYQTPRYLVIGTGKKITLECSQTMGHDKMYWYQQDPGMELHLIHYSYGVNSTEKGDLSSESTVSRIRTEHFPLTLESARPSHTSQYLCASSEPAAGNTGELFFGEGSRLTVL.

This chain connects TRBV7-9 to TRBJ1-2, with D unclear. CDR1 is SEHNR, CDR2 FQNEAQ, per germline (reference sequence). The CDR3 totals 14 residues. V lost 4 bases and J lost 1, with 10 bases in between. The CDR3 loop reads CASSYTDFNYGYTF. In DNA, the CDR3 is TGTGCCAGCAGCTATACAGATTTTAACTATGGCTACACCTTC. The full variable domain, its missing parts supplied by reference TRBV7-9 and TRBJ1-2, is DTGVSQNPRHKITKRGQNVTFRCDPISEHNRLYWYRQTLGQGPEFLTYFQNEAQLEKSRLLSDRFSAERPKGSFSTLEIQRTEQGDSAMYLCASSYTDFNYGYTFGSGTRLTVV.

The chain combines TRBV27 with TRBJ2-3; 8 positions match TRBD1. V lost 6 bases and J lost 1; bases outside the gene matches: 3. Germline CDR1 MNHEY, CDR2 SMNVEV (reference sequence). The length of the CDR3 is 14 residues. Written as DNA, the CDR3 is TGTGCCAGCAGCCTGGGACAGGGCACAGATACGCAGTATTTT. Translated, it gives CASSLGQGTDTQYF.

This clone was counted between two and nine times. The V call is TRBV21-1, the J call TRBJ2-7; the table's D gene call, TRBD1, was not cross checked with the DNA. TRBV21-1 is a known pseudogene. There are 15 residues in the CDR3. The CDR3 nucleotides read TGTGCCAGCAGCAAAGCGCTGGGACAGTACTACGAGCAGTACTTC. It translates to CASSKALGQYYEQYF.

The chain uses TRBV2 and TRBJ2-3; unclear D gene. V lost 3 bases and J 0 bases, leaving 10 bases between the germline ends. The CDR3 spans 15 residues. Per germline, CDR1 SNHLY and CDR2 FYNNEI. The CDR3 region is CASSEARPSTDTQYF. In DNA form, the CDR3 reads TGTGCCAGCAGTGAGGCCAGGCCTAGCACAGATACGCAGTATTTT.

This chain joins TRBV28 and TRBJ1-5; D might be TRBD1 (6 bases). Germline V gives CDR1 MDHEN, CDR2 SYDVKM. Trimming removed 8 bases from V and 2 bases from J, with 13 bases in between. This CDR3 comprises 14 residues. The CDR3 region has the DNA TGTGCCAGCCTGGGGGGGGGCGGCAATCAGCCCCAGCATTTT. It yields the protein CASLGGGGNQPQHF.

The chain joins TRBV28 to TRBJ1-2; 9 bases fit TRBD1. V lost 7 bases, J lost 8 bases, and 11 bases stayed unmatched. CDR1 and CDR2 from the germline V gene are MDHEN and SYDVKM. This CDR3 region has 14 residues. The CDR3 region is CASIGTGTGWGYTF. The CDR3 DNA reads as TGTGCCAGCATCGGTACCGGGACAGGGTGGGGCTACACCTTC.